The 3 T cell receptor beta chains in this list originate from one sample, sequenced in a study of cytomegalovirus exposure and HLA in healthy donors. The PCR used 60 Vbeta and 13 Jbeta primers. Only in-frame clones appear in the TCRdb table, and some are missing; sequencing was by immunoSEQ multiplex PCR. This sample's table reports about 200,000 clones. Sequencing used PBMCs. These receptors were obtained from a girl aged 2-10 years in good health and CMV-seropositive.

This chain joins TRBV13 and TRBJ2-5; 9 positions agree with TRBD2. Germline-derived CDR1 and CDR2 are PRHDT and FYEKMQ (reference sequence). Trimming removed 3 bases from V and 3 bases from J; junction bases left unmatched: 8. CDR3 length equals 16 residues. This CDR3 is CASSLARSGRKETQYF. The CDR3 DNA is TGTGCCAGCAGCTTGGCTCGGAGCGGGAGGAAAGAGACCCAGTACTTC.

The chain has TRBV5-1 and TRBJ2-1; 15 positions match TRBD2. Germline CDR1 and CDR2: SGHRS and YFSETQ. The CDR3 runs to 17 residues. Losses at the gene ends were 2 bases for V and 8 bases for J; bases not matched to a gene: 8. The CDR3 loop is CASSLLGLAGGWDEQFF. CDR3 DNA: TGCGCCAGCAGCTTACTCGGACTAGCGGGAGGGTGGGATGAGCAGTTCTTC.

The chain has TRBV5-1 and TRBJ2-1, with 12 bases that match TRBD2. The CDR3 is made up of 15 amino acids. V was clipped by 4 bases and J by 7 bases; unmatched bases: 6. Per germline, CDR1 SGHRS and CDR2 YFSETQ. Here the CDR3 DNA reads TGCGCCAGCAGCACGACTAGCGGGAGTGGGAATGAGCAGTTCTTC. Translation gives CASSTTSGSGNEQFF.